What follows is one TCR beta chain and its context. What it recognizes is unknown. With the ViraFEST assay, the study expanded antigen-specific CD4+ T cells using viral peptide pools, then sequenced them. Following culture for nine to ten days, CD4+ T cells were isolated. Testing of the vaccine recipients showed negative nucleocapsid antibodies and no prior SARS-CoV-2 infection. Peptides at 10 ug/ml and IL-2 at approximately 9.1 IU/ml were added to fewer than 2.5 million PBMC per well. Cells had half their medium changed to IL-2 medium on days 3 and 7. Assay used: immunoSEQ multiplex PCR; TCRdb lists only in-frame clones, some missing. The sample consists of around 63,000 clones, approximately 71% of them appearing once. The data are from a study of vaccination effects on CD4 cells after COVID-19. General study results and limits: In vaccinees who were healthy, merely 1 out of 255 vaccine-induced clones cross-reacted with common cold coronaviruses.

Germline-derived CDR1 and CDR2 are KGHDR and SFDVKD. The CDR3 sequence is 16 residues long. The V end was cut by 4 bases, the J end by 1 base, with 14 bases between. The source material was CD4+ T cells from PBMCs cultured with HCoV-OC43 spike peptides, sampled before COVID-19 vaccination. The sample's subset: HCoV-OC43 spike overlapping peptide pool stimulation. The chain combines TRBV24-1 with TRBJ2-3; TRBD2 might be the D (6 bases). This clonotype was obtained from a human donor who received a COVID-19 vaccine. The CDR3 sequence is CATSDPVAEGTDTQYF. The CDR3 DNA sequence: TGTGCCACCAGTGACCCCGTAGCGGAGGGCACAGATACGCAGTATTTT.